This T cell receptor beta chain was profiled in a study of cytomegalovirus exposure and HLA in healthy donors. Looking at the study overall: The early release's HLA-typed donors yielded some 85 million unique TCRs.

Concerning this clone itself: What it recognizes is unknown.

Study-wide results and caveats: Specificity for CMV antigens was confirmed in vitro for a few of the CMV-associated chains. In a later analysis, HLA-C alleles had the fewest associated TCRs, DRB1 alleles the most. As immune exposure information, only CMV serostatus was available.

Vbeta (60) and Jbeta (13) primers were used in the PCR. Sequencing was performed with immunoSEQ multiplex PCR; in TCRdb, only in-frame clones are kept and a portion is missing. The sample records over 100,000 clones, less than 70% being singletons. The clonotype was recovered from a woman between 70 and 85 years old in good health and CMV-seropositive. Source material: PBMCs.

The chain's CDR3 is CASTYLNEQFF. The CDR3 region has the DNA TGTGCCAGCACTTACTTGAATGAGCAGTTCTTC. The chain is built from TRBV5-6 and TRBJ2-1; D unresolved. Per germline, CDR1 SGHDT and CDR2 YYEEEE. This CDR3 spans 11 amino acids. Trimming left V 6 bases short and J 7 bases short, with 8 bases between.